This TCR beta chain came from a study of blood T cell repertoires in COVID-19. CDR3 size: 15 residues. J was trimmed by 1 base and V by 3 bases; bases with no gene match: 4. Germline V gene lookup returns CDR1 LGHDT and CDR2 YNNKEL (reference sequence). The table came from immunoSEQ multiplex PCR; TCRdb's copy has only in-frame clones and leaves some out. Here the sample spans just over 300,000 clones, 90% being singletons. The clonotype originates from a woman aged 18 to 35 with acute COVID-19. The V and J genes are TRBV3-1 (or the pseudogene TRBV3-2) and TRBJ1-1; 8 bases line up with TRBD1. The specimen was PBMCs or T cells enriched from blood (not recorded which). CDR3 in DNA: TGTGCCAGCAGCCACTCAGGACAGGGGAACACTGAAGCTTTCTTT. It encodes CASSHSGQGNTEAFF.